This T cell receptor beta chain emerged from a study of PD-1 blockade in mismatch repair-deficient tumors. Mismatch repair deficiency was confirmed in all patients, by PCR or immunohistochemistry. This CDR3 contains 14 residues. V lost 4 bases and J lost 0, with 10 bases in between. Germline V gives CDR1 SGHRS, CDR2 YFSETQ. Sequencing was performed with immunoSEQ multiplex PCR; in TCRdb, only in-frame clones are kept and a portion is missing. The sample records tens of thousands of clones, approximately 84% being singletons. This sequence was found in an adult with mismatch repair-deficient cancer. The rearrangement uses TRBV5-1 and TRBJ1-2, with D unresolved. Here the sequenced sample was PBMCs, taken before pembrolizumab treatment. CDR3 sequence: CASSQDSSNYGYTF. The CDR3 DNA follows: TGCGCCAGCAGCCAGGACTCATCTAACTATGGCTACACCTTC.